The subject of this entry is one T cell receptor (beta chain). Its antigen is not yet known. The read terminates 3 residues before the CDR3 end, so the remaining end is supplied by the germline J gene. The CDR3 holds 16 amino acids from the cysteine to the phenylalanine. Part of the CDR3 DNA is given, 39 bases translated from base 1. The germline V and J ends show losses of 6 bases and 0 bases respectively, and no gene match explains 9 bases of the junction. CDR1 is given as SNHLY and CDR2 as FYNNEI, both from the germline V gene. Every participant had a single incident cervical HPV16 infection, and women with prevalent HPV16 infections were excluded. Cervical HPV DNA was detected by MY09/MY11 PCR and genotyped by dot-blot hybridization. Around 16 mL of heparinized blood was centrifuged, after which the buffy coat was aliquoted, frozen at -30 degrees C, and then stored at -80 degrees C. QIAGEN kits were used to extract genomic DNA from the buffy coat specimens.

This sample was taken from a study of T cells in women clearing cervical HPV infection (dated by TCRdb to 2016 to 2019). Regarding the study in general: The cases were 20 to 30 women with histologically confirmed HPV16-related CIN3 or worse, and 2 of those women had invasive cancers. The roughly 25 controls were women who cleared a single incident HPV16 infection within 12 months without developing precancer or cancer. Blood from cases was drawn at the visit where the lesion was first identified, while blood from controls was drawn once the infection was no longer detected. Among cases, blood sampling came a median of roughly 150 days after lesion detection, with an interquartile range of about 80 to 220 days. HLA typing was available for only a few women, so HLA type could not be excluded as a confounder. An exploratory proof-of-principle case-control study, nested within the Guanacaste HPV Natural History Study in Costa Rica, was conducted to compare TCR repertoires across cervical HPV16 outcomes. Cases and controls were matched on year of sample collection and on age within five years. Cases had a median age of almost 35 years and controls had a median age of around 40, with no significant differences in baseline characteristics. In the parent cohort, roughly 9,700 women aged 18 or older were enrolled in Guanacaste, Costa Rica, during about 1993 to 1994 and then followed for approximately 7 years. Five blinded duplicates per group were added as quality controls, so that 60 or so samples were obtained: some 50 participants and roughly ten replicates.

Using the immunoSEQ assay, multiplex PCR amplified TCR beta CDR3 regions from an average of around 1,300 ng of genomic DNA per sample. The assay corrected primer bias using a complete synthetic TCR repertoire to establish an amplification baseline. Amplicons were sequenced on the Illumina platform. Under the source paper's analysis protocol: Sequences were error-corrected by clustering with frequency ratios and a modified nearest-neighbor algorithm, then analyzed in the immunoSEQ Analyzer with IMGT gene definitions. At each rarefaction depth, TCR richness and evenness were averaged across 20 rarefaction repeats, and samples with fewer sequences than that depth were excluded. Relative abundances of V, D and J genes were compared between groups using Wilcoxon rank sum tests, with FDR correction applied. An intraclass correlation of 95% to 97% for TCR richness and an average of roughly 76% across some 70 gene segments were obtained from the blinded duplicates. Here the immuneACCESS table is served through TCRdb, limited to in-frame sequences with V and J called. Missing clones are a known gap in these copies; in checked studies unresolved V genes cover under half, and the rest lacks a known reason. V and J calls and clone size are those listed in that table; D and trimming were worked out from the DNA. The record for this sample contains some 16,000 clones. About 7% of the sample goes to the ten largest clones.

The study at large found these results: Because the number of T cells per sample was unknown, the richness differences could reflect varying T-cell content rather than repertoire biology. The cross-sectional design could not show whether the associations came before the infection or were a result of it, and neither effector/memory subsets nor HPV-specific T cells were isolated. Across sequencing depths, CIN3+ cases showed significantly higher TCR repertoire richness than controls, but evenness did not differ between the groups. TRBV6-7 relative abundance was lower in cases than in controls (around 0.11% versus 0.16%; Bonferroni P = 0.0008). Cases were distinguished from controls with an estimated AUC of around 0.85 by random forest classifiers combining richness and V gene abundances.

The sequence is built from TRBV2 and TRBJ1-2, and TRBD1 aligns with 8 junction nucleotides. Sequencing was performed on blood buffy coat. This sequence was found in a woman between 18 and 70 years old with a cervical HPV16 infection that either progressed to CIN3+ or cleared (not recorded which). The DNA read from the CDR3 is TGTGCCAGCAGCGGACAGGGTATTATCACTAACTATGGC. Its protein product is CASSGQGIITNYG. From start to end, the CDR3 is CASSGQGIITNYGYTF.